The 9 T cell receptor beta chains below were found in one sample sequenced in a study of T cell changes during pregnancy in multiple sclerosis. The data were produced by immunoSEQ multiplex PCR, yet TCRdb's version contains in-frame clones alone and is incomplete. The sample includes 70,000 or so clones, around 91% of them seen just once. Here the sequenced sample was peripheral blood, taken in the third trimester of pregnancy. These receptors all come from a female donor in good health, enrolled as a control in a pregnancy study.

The chain has TRBV28 and TRBJ1-5, with a possible D match to TRBD1 (5 bases). CDR1 is MDHEN, CDR2 SYDVKM, per germline. V dropped 1 base and J dropped 0 bases, with 7 bases sitting between them. The CDR3 runs 15 residues. The CDR3 DNA sequence: TGTGCCAGCAGTTTATCAGGGTATAGCAATCAGCCCCAGCATTTT. It yields the protein CASSLSGYSNQPQHF. The full variable domain, completed using reference TRBV28 and TRBJ1-5, is DVKVTQSSRYLVKRTGEKVFLECVQDMDHENMFWYRQDPGLGLRLIYFSYDVKMKEKGDIPEGYSVSREKKERFSLILESASTNQTSMYLCASSLSGYSNQPQHFGDGTRLSIL.

The chain recombines TRBV4-3 with TRBJ1-1; D perhaps matches TRBD1 (5 bases). Germline V CDR1 and CDR2: LGHNA, YSLEER. The V end lost 0 bases, the J end lost 3 bases, and 11 bases lay between the germline ends. The length of the CDR3 is 15 residues. Here the CDR3 DNA reads TGCGCCAGCAGCCAAGATCGCAGGGTTGACACTGAAGCTTTCTTT. Encoded protein: CASSQDRRVDTEAFF.

The chain employs TRBV28 and TRBJ1-2; the D gene is possibly TRBD1 (6 bases). V was shortened by 7 bases and J by 4 bases, with 13 bases between the two germline ends. The CDR3 is made up of 13 amino acids. Looked up from germline, CDR1 is MDHEN and CDR2 is SYDVKM. CDR3 sequence (DNA): TGTGCCAGCAATGAGTGGGGGCCCTATGGCTACACCTTC. It is translated as CASNEWGPYGYTF.

This rearrangement joins TRBV19 to TRBJ2-6; D is unresolved. The CDR3 covers 15 residues. Looked up from germline, CDR1 is LNHDA and CDR2 is SQIVND (reference sequence). V lost 6 bases to trimming and J lost 0 bases, with 9 bases between them. The CDR3 loop reads CASRSSLSGANVLTF. The DNA of the CDR3 is TGTGCCAGTAGGTCTTCCCTCTCTGGGGCCAACGTCCTGACTTTC.

The chain uses TRBV5-3 and TRBJ1-5; no reliable D call. TRBV5-3 is labeled an ORF, and its function is uncertain. There are 17 residues in the CDR3. Trimming left V 2 bases short and J 0 bases short, with 15 bases between. CDR3 nucleotides: TGTGCCAGAAGCTTAGTGAACAGTGGGAGTAGCAATCAGCCCCAGCATTTT. It specifies CARSLVNSGSSNQPQHF.

There are a few counts of this clone. The chain uses TRBV7-2 and TRBJ1-5; TRBD1 aligns across 9 bases. Per germline, CDR1 SGHTA and CDR2 FQGNSA. CDR3 size: 16 residues. J lost 0 bases, V lost 10 bases, and 10 bases had no gene match. DNA for the CDR3: TGTGCCACTAAGGACAGGGGTGTTTATAGCAATCAGCCCCAGCATTTT. Translating gives CATKDRGVYSNQPQHF.

The rearrangement joins TRBV6-4 to TRBJ2-2; D is unresolved. V was shortened by 3 bases and J by 3 bases, with 5 bases between the two germline ends. Looked up from germline, CDR1 is MRHNA and CDR2 is SNTAGT. This CDR3 comprises 13 residues. CDR3 loop: CASSEEDTGELFF. CDR3 bases: TGTGCCAGCAGTGAAGAGGACACCGGGGAGCTGTTTTTT.

This clone was counted once. The gene calls are TRBV5-1 and TRBJ2-7, with D possibly matching TRBD1 (6 bases). The V and J ends lost 4 bases and 9 bases respectively, with 17 bases between them. The germline gives CDR1 SGHRS, CDR2 YFSETQ. The CDR3 has 13 amino acids. The CDR3 is CASSPRDTFGQYF. CDR3 nucleotide sequence: TGCGCCAGCAGCCCCCGGGACACCTTTGGGCAGTACTTC.

This sequence joins TRBV6-5 and TRBJ1-2; possibly TRBD1 for D (5 bases). V lost 10 bases, J lost 7 bases, and 22 bases lay in between. This CDR3 contains 14 residues. Germline V gives CDR1 MNHEY, CDR2 SVGAGI. CDR3 sequence (DNA): TGTGCCACCACCATCGGGGGGGGGAGCATTGGCTACACCTTC. Protein product: CATTIGGGSIGYTF.